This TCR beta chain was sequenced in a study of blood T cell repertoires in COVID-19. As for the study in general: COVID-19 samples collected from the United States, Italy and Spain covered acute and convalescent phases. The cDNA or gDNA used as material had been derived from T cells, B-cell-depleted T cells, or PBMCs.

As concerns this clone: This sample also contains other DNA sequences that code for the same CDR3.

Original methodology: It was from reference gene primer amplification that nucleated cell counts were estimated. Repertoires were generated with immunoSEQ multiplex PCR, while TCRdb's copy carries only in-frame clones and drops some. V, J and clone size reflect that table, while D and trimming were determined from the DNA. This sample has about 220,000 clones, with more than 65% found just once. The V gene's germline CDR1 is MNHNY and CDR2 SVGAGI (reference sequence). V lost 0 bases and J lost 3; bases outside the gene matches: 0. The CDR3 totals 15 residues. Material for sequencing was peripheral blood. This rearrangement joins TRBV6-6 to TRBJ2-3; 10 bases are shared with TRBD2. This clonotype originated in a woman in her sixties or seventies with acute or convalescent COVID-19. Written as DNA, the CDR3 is TGTGCCAGCAGTTACTCTAGCGGGGGGACAGATACGCAGTATTTT. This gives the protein CASSYSSGGTDTQYF.